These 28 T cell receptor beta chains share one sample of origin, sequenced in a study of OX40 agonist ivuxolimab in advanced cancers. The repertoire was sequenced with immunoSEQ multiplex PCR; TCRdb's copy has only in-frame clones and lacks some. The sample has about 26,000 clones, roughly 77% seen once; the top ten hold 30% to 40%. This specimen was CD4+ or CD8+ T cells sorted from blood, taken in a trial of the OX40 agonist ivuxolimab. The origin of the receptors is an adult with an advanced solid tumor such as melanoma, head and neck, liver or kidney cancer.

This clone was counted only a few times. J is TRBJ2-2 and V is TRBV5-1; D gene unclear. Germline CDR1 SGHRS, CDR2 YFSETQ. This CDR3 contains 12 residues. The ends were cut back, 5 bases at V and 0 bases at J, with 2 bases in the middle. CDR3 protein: CASRSNTGELFF. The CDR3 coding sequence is TGCGCCAGCAGGTCGAACACCGGGGAGCTGTTTTTT.

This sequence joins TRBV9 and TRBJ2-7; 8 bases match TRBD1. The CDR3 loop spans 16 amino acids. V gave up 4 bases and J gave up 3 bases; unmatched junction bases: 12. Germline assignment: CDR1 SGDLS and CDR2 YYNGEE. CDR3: CASSPQNGQGVYEQYF. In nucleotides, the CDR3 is TGTGCCAGCAGCCCACAGAACGGACAGGGAGTCTACGAGCAGTACTTC.

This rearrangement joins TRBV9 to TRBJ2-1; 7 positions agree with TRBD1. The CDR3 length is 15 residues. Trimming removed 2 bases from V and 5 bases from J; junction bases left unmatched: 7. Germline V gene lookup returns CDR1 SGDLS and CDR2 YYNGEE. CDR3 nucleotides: TGTGCCAGCAGCGTTTCCGGGACAGTCAACAATGAGCAGTTCTTC. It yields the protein CASSVSGTVNNEQFF.

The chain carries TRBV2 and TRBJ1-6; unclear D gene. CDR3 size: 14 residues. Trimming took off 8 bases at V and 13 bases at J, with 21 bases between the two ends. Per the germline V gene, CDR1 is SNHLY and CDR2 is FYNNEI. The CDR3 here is CASQTRSVLLPLHF. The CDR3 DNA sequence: TGTGCCAGCCAAACCCGTTCGGTCTTATTGCCCCTCCACTTT.

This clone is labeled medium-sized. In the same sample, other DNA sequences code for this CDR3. This CDR3 is CASSVEGGDNEKLFF. CDR3 nucleotide sequence: TGTGCCAGCAGCGTAGAAGGTGGGGATAATGAAAAACTGTTTTTT. The V call is TRBV9, the J call TRBJ1-4; no definite D call. The CDR3 runs to 15 residues. Germline assignment: CDR1 SGDLS and CDR2 YYNGEE. The V end was cut by 0 bases, the J end by 4 bases, with 10 bases between.

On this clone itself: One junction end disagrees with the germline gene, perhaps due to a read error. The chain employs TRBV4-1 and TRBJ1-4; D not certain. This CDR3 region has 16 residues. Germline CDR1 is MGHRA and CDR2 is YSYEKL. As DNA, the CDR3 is TGCGCCAGCAGCGAAGAAACGCCCGGGGTCGGTGAAAAACTGTTTTTT. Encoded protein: CASSEETPGVGEKLFF.

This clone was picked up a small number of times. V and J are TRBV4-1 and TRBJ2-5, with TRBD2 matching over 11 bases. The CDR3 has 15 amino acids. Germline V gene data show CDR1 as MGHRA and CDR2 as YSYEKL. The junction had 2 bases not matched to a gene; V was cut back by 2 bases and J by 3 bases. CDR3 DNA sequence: TGCGCCAGCAGCCAACCGGGACTAGCGGAAGAGACCCAGTACTTC. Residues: CASSQPGLAEETQYF.

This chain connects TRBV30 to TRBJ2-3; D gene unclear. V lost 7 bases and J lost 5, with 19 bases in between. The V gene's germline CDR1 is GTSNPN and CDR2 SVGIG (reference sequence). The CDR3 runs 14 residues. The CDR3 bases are TGTGCCTCTGAGCTTTACCTTAAGGGAGATACGCAGTATTTT. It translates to CASELYLKGDTQYF.

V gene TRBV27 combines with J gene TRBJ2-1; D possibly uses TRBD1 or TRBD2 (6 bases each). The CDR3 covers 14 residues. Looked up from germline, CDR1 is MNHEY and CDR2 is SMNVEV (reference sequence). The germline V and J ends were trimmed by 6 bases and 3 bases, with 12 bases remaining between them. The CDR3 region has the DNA TGTGCCAGCAGCCCACAGGGACTCTACAATGAGCAGTTCTTC. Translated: CASSPQGLYNEQFF.

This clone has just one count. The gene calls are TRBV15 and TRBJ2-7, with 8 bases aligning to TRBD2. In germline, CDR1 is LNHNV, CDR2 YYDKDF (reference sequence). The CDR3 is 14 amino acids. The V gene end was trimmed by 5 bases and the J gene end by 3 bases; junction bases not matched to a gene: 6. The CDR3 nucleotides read TGTGCCACCAGCCCCAGCGGGAGTATCTACGAGCAGTACTTC. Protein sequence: CATSPSGSIYEQYF.

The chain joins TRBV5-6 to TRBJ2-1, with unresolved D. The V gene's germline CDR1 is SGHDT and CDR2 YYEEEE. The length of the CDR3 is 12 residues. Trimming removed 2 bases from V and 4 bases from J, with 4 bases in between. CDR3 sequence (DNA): TGTGCCAGCAGCTTCGGGTACAATGAGCAGTTCTTC. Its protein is CASSFGYNEQFF.

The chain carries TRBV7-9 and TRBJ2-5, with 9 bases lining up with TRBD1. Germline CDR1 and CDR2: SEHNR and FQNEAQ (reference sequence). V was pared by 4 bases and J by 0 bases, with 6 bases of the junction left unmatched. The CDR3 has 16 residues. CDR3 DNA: TGTGCCAGCAGCTCACAAACAGGGGGCTACCAAGAGACCCAGTACTTC. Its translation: CASSSQTGGYQETQYF.

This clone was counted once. Written as DNA, the CDR3 is TGTGCCAGTAGTATAAACAATTATAGCAATCAGCCCCAGCATTTT. Translated: CASSINNYSNQPQHF. This chain connects TRBV19 to TRBJ1-5; D gene uncertain. V was clipped by 2 bases and J by 0 bases, with 8 bases between them. The CDR3 spans 15 residues. Looked up from germline, CDR1 is LNHDA and CDR2 is SQIVND (reference sequence).

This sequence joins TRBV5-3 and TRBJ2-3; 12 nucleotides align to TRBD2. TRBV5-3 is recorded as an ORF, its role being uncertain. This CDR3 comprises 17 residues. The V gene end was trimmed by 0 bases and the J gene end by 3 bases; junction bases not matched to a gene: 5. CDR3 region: CARSLALAGGDTDTQYF. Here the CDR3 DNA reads TGTGCCAGAAGCTTGGCACTAGCGGGAGGAGATACAGATACGCAGTATTTT.

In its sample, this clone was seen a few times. CDR3 region: CASSLRTGNYGYTF. CDR3 bases: TGTGCCAGCAGTCTGAGGACAGGGAACTATGGCTACACCTTC. V and J are TRBV6-1 and TRBJ1-2; 8 nucleotides align to TRBD1. V gave up 5 bases and J gave up 2 bases; unmatched junction bases: 4. Germline values: CDR1 MNHNS, CDR2 SASEGT. CDR3 length equals 14 residues.

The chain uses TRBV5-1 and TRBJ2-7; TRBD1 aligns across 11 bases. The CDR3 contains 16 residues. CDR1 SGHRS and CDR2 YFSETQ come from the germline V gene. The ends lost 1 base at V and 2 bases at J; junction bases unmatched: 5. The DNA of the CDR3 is TGCGCCAGCAGCTTGTTTCGGACAGGGGGCCCCTACGAGCAGTACTTC. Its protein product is CASSLFRTGGPYEQYF.

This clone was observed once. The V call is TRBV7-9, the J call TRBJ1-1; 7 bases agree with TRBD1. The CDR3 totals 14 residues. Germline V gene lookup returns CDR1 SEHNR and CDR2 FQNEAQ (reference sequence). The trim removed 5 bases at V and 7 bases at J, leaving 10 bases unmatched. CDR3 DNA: TGTGCCAGCAGCGGAGACAGGGATTGGTTTGAAGCTTTCTTT. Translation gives CASSGDRDWFEAFF. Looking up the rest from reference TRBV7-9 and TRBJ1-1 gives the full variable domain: DTGVSQNPRHKITKRGQNVTFRCDPISEHNRLYWYRQTLGQGPEFLTYFQNEAQLEKSRLLSDRFSAERPKGSFSTLEIQRTEQGDSAMYLCASSGDRDWFEAFFGQGTRLTVV.

The CDR3 region is CASSIGGGWGEQYF. As DNA, the CDR3 is TGTGCCAGTAGTATTGGGGGAGGATGGGGAGAGCAGTACTTC. J is TRBJ2-7 and V is TRBV19, with D possibly being TRBD2 (6 bases). The CDR3 runs 14 residues. The germline CDR1 and CDR2 sequences are LNHDA and SQIVND (reference sequence). V was shortened by 3 bases and J by 7 bases, with 16 bases between the two germline ends.

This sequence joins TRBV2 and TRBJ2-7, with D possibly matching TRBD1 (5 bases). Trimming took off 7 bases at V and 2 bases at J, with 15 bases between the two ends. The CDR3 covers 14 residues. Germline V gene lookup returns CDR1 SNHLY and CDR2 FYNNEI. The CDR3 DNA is TGTGCCAGCACCGCCTCAGGGCTGACCTACGAGCAGTACTTC. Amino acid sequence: CASTASGLTYEQYF.

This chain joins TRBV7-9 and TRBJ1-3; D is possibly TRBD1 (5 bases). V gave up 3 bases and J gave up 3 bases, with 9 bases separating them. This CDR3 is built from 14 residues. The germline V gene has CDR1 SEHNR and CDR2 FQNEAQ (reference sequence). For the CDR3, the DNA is TGTGCCAGCAGCTTGGGGCGAGATGGAAACACCATATATTTT. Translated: CASSLGRDGNTIYF. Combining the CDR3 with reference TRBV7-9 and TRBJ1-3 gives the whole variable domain DTGVSQNPRHKITKRGQNVTFRCDPISEHNRLYWYRQTLGQGPEFLTYFQNEAQLEKSRLLSDRFSAERPKGSFSTLEIQRTEQGDSAMYLCASSLGRDGNTIYFGEGSWLTVV.

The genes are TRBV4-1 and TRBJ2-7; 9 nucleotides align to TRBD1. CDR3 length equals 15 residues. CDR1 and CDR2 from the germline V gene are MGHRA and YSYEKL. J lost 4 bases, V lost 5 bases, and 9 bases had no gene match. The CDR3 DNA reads TGCGCCAGCAGCTCATACCCGGGACAGGGTTACGAGCAGTACTTC. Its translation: CASSSYPGQGYEQYF.

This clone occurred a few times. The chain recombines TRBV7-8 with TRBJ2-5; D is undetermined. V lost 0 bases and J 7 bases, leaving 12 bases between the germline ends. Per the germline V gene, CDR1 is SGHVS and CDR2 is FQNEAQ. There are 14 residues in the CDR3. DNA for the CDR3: TGTGCCAGCAGCTTAGCGAACTCGCCGTGGACCCAGTACTTC. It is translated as CASSLANSPWTQYF. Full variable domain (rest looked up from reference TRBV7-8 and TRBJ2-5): GAGVSQSPRYKVAKRGQDVALRCDPISGHVSLFWYQQALGQGPEFLTYFQNEAQLDKSGLPSDRFFAERPEGSVSTLKIQRTQQEDSAVYLCASSLANSPWTQYFGPGTRLLVL.

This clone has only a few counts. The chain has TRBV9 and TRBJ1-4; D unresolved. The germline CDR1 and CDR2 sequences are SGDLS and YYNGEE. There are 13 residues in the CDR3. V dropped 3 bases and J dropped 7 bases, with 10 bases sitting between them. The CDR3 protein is CASSGGSGEKLFF. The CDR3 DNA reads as TGTGCCAGCAGCGGAGGTTCGGGTGAAAAACTGTTTTTT.

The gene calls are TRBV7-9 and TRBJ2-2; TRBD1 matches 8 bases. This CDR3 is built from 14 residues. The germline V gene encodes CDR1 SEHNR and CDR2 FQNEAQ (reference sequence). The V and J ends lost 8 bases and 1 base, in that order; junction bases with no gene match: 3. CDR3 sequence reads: CASPDRGNTGELFF. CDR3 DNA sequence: TGTGCCAGCCCCGACAGGGGGAACACCGGGGAGCTGTTTTTT. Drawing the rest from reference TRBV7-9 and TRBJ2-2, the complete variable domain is DTGVSQNPRHKITKRGQNVTFRCDPISEHNRLYWYRQTLGQGPEFLTYFQNEAQLEKSRLLSDRFSAERPKGSFSTLEIQRTEQGDSAMYLCASPDRGNTGELFFGEGSRLTVL.

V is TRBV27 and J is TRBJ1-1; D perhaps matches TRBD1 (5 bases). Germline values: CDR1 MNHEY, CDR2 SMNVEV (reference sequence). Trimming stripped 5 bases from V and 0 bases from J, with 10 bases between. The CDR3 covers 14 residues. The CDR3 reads CASSLGAMNTEAFF. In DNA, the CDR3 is TGTGCCAGCAGTCTCGGGGCCATGAACACTGAAGCTTTCTTT.

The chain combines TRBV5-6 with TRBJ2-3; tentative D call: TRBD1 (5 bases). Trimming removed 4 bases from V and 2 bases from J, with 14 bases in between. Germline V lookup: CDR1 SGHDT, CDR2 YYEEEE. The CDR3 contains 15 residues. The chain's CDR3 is CASSQFQGFTDTQYF. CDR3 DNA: TGTGCCAGCAGCCAATTCCAGGGTTTCACAGATACGCAGTATTTT.

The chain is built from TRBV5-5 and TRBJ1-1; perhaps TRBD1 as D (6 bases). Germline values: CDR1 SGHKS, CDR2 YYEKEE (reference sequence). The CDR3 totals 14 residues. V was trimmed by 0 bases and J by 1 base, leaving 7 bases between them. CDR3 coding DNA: TGTGCCAGCAGCTTGGAACAGGGGAACACTGAAGCTTTCTTT. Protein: CASSLEQGNTEAFF. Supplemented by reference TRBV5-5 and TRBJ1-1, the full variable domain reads DAGVTQSPTHLIKTRGQQVTLRCSPISGHKSVSWYQQVLGQGPQFIFQYYEKEERGRGNFPDRFSARQFPNYSSELNVNALLLGDSALYLCASSLEQGNTEAFFGQGTRLTVV.

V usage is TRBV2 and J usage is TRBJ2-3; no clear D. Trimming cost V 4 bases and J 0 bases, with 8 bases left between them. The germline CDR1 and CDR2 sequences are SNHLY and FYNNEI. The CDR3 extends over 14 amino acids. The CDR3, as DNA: TGTGCCAGCAGTGGGACCGTTAGCACAGATACGCAGTATTTT. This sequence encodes CASSGTVSTDTQYF.